This TCR beta chain stems from a study of CD8+ T cells in alopecia areata. Sequencing used cDNA as its template, made by extracting RNA and reverse transcribing it. Data came from immunoSEQ multiplex PCR; TCRdb stores just in-frame clones and leaves some out. The sample consists of some 110,000 clones, roughly two fifths of them appearing once. The CDR3 is 15 amino acids. The germline gives CDR1 SGHTA, CDR2 FQGTGA. After removal of 3 bases from V and 5 bases from J, the junction contained 8 bases not matched to a gene. The specimen was CD4+ T cells sorted from blood. This sequence originates from a human donor with alopecia areata. The gene calls are TRBV7-3 and TRBJ2-5; 8 bases are shared with TRBD1. The CDR3 sequence: CASSFGQGPRETQYF. In DNA form, the CDR3 reads TGTGCCAGCAGCTTCGGACAGGGCCCAAGGGAGACCCAGTACTTC. Full variable domain (rest looked up from reference TRBV7-3 and TRBJ2-5): GAGVSQTPSNKVTEKGKYVELRCDPISGHTALYWYRQSLGQGPEFLIYFQGTGAADDSGLPNDRFFAVRPEGSVSTLKIQRTERGDSAVYLCASSFGQGPRETQYFGPGTRLLVL.